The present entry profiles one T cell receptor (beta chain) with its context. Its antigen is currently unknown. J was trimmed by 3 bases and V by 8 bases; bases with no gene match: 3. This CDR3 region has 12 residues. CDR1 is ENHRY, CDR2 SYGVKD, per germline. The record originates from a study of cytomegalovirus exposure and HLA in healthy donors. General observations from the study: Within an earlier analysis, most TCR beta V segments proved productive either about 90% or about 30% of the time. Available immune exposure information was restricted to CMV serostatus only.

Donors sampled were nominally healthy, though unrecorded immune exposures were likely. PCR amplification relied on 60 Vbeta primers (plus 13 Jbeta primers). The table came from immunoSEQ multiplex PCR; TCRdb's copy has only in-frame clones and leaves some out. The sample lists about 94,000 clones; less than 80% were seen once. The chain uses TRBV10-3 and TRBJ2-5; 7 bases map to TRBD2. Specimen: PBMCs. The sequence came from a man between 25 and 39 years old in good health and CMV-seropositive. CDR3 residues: CAISAGEETQYF. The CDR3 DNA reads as TGTGCCATCTCTGCGGGAGAAGAGACCCAGTACTTC.